One sample yielded the 19 T cell receptor beta chains listed below, sequenced in a study of shared clonotypes between healthy human individuals. TCRdb's table, derived via immunoSEQ multiplex PCR, lists solely in-frame clones and lacks some. Found here are millions of clones, over 90% of them singletons; the top ten hold about 0.41%. Source material: naive CD4+ T cells from PBMCs. Subset indicated: CD45RA+ positively selected. These receptors originate from a man in his late teens or twenties in good health. Some clones in this sample may be carry-over from other donors' samples.

This clone was seen only a few times. The rearrangement joins TRBV2 to TRBJ2-7, with no clear D. The CDR3 is made up of 9 amino acids. CDR1 is SNHLY and CDR2 is FYNNEI in the germline V gene. Trimming took off 8 bases at V and 7 bases at J, with 6 bases between the two ends. The CDR3 here is CASGWEQYF. DNA of the CDR3: TGTGCCAGCGGGTGGGAGCAGTACTTC.

The chain recombines TRBV19 with TRBJ1-4; D is uncertain. Germline loops: CDR1 LNHDA, CDR2 SQIVND (reference sequence). The length of the CDR3 is 15 residues. V was clipped by 4 bases and J by 0 bases, with 9 bases between them. The CDR3 protein is CASSKTIATNEKLFF. CDR3 coding DNA: TGTGCCAGTAGTAAGACGATTGCAACTAATGAAAAACTGTTTTTT.

The J gene is TRBJ2-1, the V gene TRBV7-3, with TRBD2 identical over 10 bases. CDR1 is SGHTA, CDR2 FQGTGA, per germline. The trim removed 5 bases at V and 12 bases at J, leaving 22 bases unmatched. This CDR3 has 18 residues. CDR3 nucleotides: TGTGCCAGCAGCCCCGCCCGAAGTATCACTAGCGGGGCATGGCGGCAGTTCTTC. Translating it yields CASSPARSITSGAWRQFF.

This clone has a single count. The chain links TRBV6-1 to TRBJ2-5, with D tentatively TRBD1 (5 bases). V was clipped by 8 bases and J by 1 base, with 11 bases between them. In germline, CDR1 is MNHNS, CDR2 SASEGT. This CDR3 has 13 amino acids. This CDR3 reads CASQGWAQETQYF. CDR3 sequence (DNA): TGTGCCAGCCAGGGTTGGGCCCAAGAGACCCAGTACTTC.

This chain uses TRBV9 with TRBJ2-7; a weak D match, TRBD2 (6 bases). V lost 4 bases, J lost 5 bases, and 19 bases lay in between. The CDR3 is made up of 15 amino acids. Germline CDR1 SGDLS, CDR2 YYNGEE. The CDR3 coding sequence is TGTGCCAGCAGCCCATCTAGACTAGAAGAAAACGAGCAGTACTTC. It encodes CASSPSRLEENEQYF.

CDR3: CASSVGIAYEQYF. The CDR3, as DNA: TGTGCCAGCAGCGTAGGCATCGCCTACGAGCAGTACTTC. The rearrangement joins TRBV9 to TRBJ2-7, with D unclear. V was pared by 0 bases and J by 2 bases, with 6 bases between. CDR3 length: 13 amino acids. CDR1 and CDR2 (germline): SGDLS, YYNGEE.

For the CDR3, the DNA is TGCAGCGTTGCCCCGTCCGGGAGGGCCGCAGATACGCAGTATTTT. It yields the protein CSVAPSGRAADTQYF. The V and J genes are TRBV29-1 and TRBJ2-3; 8 bases fit TRBD2. V gave up 4 bases and J gave up 4 bases; unmatched junction bases: 10. The CDR3 covers 15 residues. Per germline, CDR1 SQVTM and CDR2 ANQGSEA.

The chain employs TRBV2 and TRBJ2-2; possibly TRBD1 or TRBD2 for D (6 bases each). V gave up 7 bases and J gave up 5 bases, with 17 bases separating them. Per germline, CDR1 SNHLY and CDR2 FYNNEI. The CDR3 length is 15 residues. CDR3 region: CASKRNRAGTGELFF. In nucleotides, the CDR3 is TGTGCCAGCAAAAGAAACAGGGCGGGGACCGGGGAGCTGTTTTTT.

The chain joins TRBV5-4 to TRBJ2-7; perhaps TRBD1 as D (5 bases). V lost 3 bases to trimming and J lost 3 bases, with 13 bases between them. The CDR3 extends over 14 amino acids. Looked up from germline, CDR1 is SGHNT and CDR2 is YYREEE (reference sequence). The CDR3 loop reads CASSSAPGNYEQYF. The CDR3 bases are TGTGCCAGCAGCTCGGCACCAGGGAACTACGAGCAGTACTTC.

The chain is built from TRBV18 and TRBJ1-1; no definite D call. Trimming pared 6 bases from V and 5 bases from J, leaving 7 bases between. The CDR3 length is 11 residues. The germline V gene has CDR1 KGHSH and CDR2 LQKENI. The CDR3 DNA reads as TGTGCCAGCTCCCCCGAAACTGAAGCTTTCTTT. This codes for CASSPETEAFF.

V is TRBV18 and J is TRBJ1-4; D remains unclear. Germline V gene data show CDR1 as KGHSH and CDR2 as LQKENI. V lost 3 bases, J lost 0 bases, and 8 bases lay in between. This CDR3 is 15 amino acids long. The CDR3 sequence is CASSPVATTNEKLFF. For the CDR3, the DNA is TGTGCCAGCTCACCGGTGGCCACAACTAATGAAAAACTGTTTTTT.

In nucleotides, the CDR3 is TGTGCCAGCCTGACCGGGCCTCTCGGACCGGTAGCGAACACCGGGGAGCTGTTTTTT. This encodes CASLTGPLGPVANTGELFF. The chain is built from TRBV5-5 and TRBJ2-2; D ambiguous. The CDR3 consists of 19 residues. The germline V gene encodes CDR1 SGHKS and CDR2 YYEKEE (reference sequence). Trimming stripped 7 bases from V and 0 bases from J, with 25 bases between.

The J gene is TRBJ2-1, the V gene TRBV7-2, with D tentatively TRBD1 (5 bases). V lost 5 bases, J lost 3 bases, and 14 bases lay in between. Germline loops: CDR1 SGHTA, CDR2 FQGNSA. This CDR3 is built from 15 residues. DNA for the CDR3: TGTGCCAGCAGCATCCTCGGGCAGGGCTACAATGAGCAGTTCTTC. It translates to CASSILGQGYNEQFF.

The chain links TRBV9 to TRBJ2-3; 8 nucleotides line up with TRBD2. V shed 1 base and J 0 bases; nucleotides not matched to a gene: 4. Germline-derived CDR1 and CDR2 are SGDLS and YYNGEE. CDR3 length: 16 amino acids. The CDR3 here is CASSVTSGPSTDTQYF. The CDR3 DNA reads TGTGCCAGCAGCGTAACTAGCGGACCTAGCACAGATACGCAGTATTTT. The full variable domain, with the rest looked up from reference TRBV9 and TRBJ2-3, is DSGVTQTPKHLITATGQRVTLRCSPRSGDLSVYWYQQSLDQGLQFLIQYYNGEERAKGNILERFSAQQFPDLHSELNLSSLELGDSALYFCASSVTSGPSTDTQYFGPGTRLTVL.

This chain uses TRBV28 with TRBJ2-1; 10 bases are a match to TRBD2. This CDR3 region has 15 residues. Germline V CDR1 and CDR2: MDHEN, SYDVKM. V shed 6 bases, J shed 8 bases, and the junction held 10 bases outside the gene matches. The CDR3 sequence is CASRTSGNPYDEQFF. CDR3 DNA sequence: TGTGCCAGCAGAACTAGCGGGAACCCTTACGATGAGCAGTTCTTC.

This chain joins TRBV5-3 and TRBJ2-5; D not resolved. TRBV5-3 falls under the ORF class, with uncertain function. Trimming removed 4 bases at V and 1 base at J, with 20 bases between. CDR3 length: 17 residues. In DNA, the CDR3 is TGTGCCAGAAGCCCCGGCCTGGGCTCGACAACCCAAGAGACCCAGTACTTC. This sequence encodes CARSPGLGSTTQETQYF.

In DNA form, the CDR3 reads TGTGCCAGTAGTATAGACCAGGGGGCAGGCTATGGCTACACCTTC. Translating it yields CASSIDQGAGYGYTF. V and J are TRBV19 and TRBJ1-2; 8 bases map to TRBD1. J lost 4 bases, V lost 0 bases, and 4 bases had no gene match. CDR1 and CDR2 from the germline V gene are LNHDA and SQIVND (reference sequence). This CDR3 has 15 residues.

This clone showed up just once. The V and J genes are TRBV5-4 and TRBJ2-7, with D perhaps being TRBD1 or TRBD2 (5 bases each). Trimming removed 0 bases at V and 6 bases at J, with 16 bases between. The germline CDR1 and CDR2 sequences are SGHNT and YYREEE (reference sequence). CDR3 length equals 15 residues. CDR3 coding DNA: TGTGCCAGCAGCTTGGTAGGTAGTGGGGGTTTCGAGCAGTACTTC. Its protein is CASSLVGSGGFEQYF.

This clone was found once. The genes are TRBV5-6 and TRBJ1-2, with a weak D call TRBD1 (6 bases). V lost 2 bases and J 4 bases, leaving 9 bases between the germline ends. CDR1 is SGHDT and CDR2 is YYEEEE in the germline V gene. This CDR3 contains 13 residues. The DNA for the CDR3 is TGTGCCAGCAGCTTATCAGGGGTCTATGGCTACACCTTC. Amino acid sequence: CASSLSGVYGYTF.